Described below is a single T cell receptor (beta chain) sequence and its context. What it recognizes is unknown. Predating any ophthalmopathy symptoms, the blood sample was taken at first hyperthyroidism diagnosis. Extraction of PBMCs used 8.5 to 10 ml of fresh peripheral blood. These data originate in a study of T cells in Graves' hyperthyroidism and ophthalmopathy. In germline, CDR1 is MGHRA, CDR2 YSYEKL. The CDR3 runs to 15 residues. Germline trimming cut 2 bases from V and 6 bases from J; bases unmatched to any gene: 7. TCR beta CDR3 regions were amplified from RNA transcripts. HTBI primers were employed in a first-round RT-PCR of the TCR CDR3. TCRdb recomputed calls from the multiplex PCR reads with MiXCR, one row per CDR3 protein. In the table there are approximately 370,000 distinct CDR3 sequences, about a sixth of which are singletons. Whole-study findings and limits: Separation of ophthalmopathy from stable hyperthyroidism was achieved by a 13 V-J model. Clonotypes that were expanded in thyroid above 0.001 mostly appeared in blood too.

This receptor was obtained from a woman under 40 with Graves' hyperthyroidism that later progressed to Graves' ophthalmopathy. The chain couples TRBV4-1 to TRBJ1-5; 7 nucleotides align to TRBD1. What was sequenced was blood. For the CDR3, the DNA is TGCGCCAGCAGCCAAAACAGGGGATCGGGTCAGCCCCAGCATTTT. Encoded protein: CASSQNRGSGQPQHF.